Listed here are 19 T cell receptor beta chains from one sample, sequenced in a study of T cells after yellow fever vaccination. Using its own MiXCR run on the 5' RACE reads, TCRdb lists one record per CDR3 protein. The data show about 550,000 distinct CDR3 sequences, roughly a fifth seen once. The sequencing here drew on PBMCs, taken 15 days after the yellow fever booster vaccination. These TCRs come from a man aged 25 to 40 who received the YFV17D yellow fever vaccine.

This clonotype was seen only a few times. J is TRBJ2-1 and V is TRBV7-9; no firm D call. CDR3 length equals 13 residues. Per germline, CDR1 SEHNR and CDR2 FQNEAQ (reference sequence). V lost 1 base and J lost 3, with 4 bases in between. The CDR3 nucleotides are TGTGCCAGCAGCTTAGTGGTCTACAATGAGCAGTTCTTC. Its protein is CASSLVVYNEQFF. Full variable domain (missing parts from reference TRBV7-9 and TRBJ2-1): DTGVSQNPRHKITKRGQNVTFRCDPISEHNRLYWYRQTLGQGPEFLTYFQNEAQLEKSRLLSDRFSAERPKGSFSTLEIQRTEQGDSAMYLCASSLVVYNEQFFGPGTRLTVL.

This clonotype has more than one count but fewer than ten. The chain is built from TRBV6-1 and TRBJ2-2; 9 nucleotides line up with TRBD1. The ends lost 7 bases at V and 7 bases at J; junction bases unmatched: 7. The CDR3 runs 14 residues. Germline CDR1 and CDR2: MNHNS and SASEGT. This CDR3 is CASILTGGGGELFF. Written as DNA, the CDR3 is TGTGCCAGCATCCTAACAGGGGGCGGCGGGGAGCTGTTTTTT.

The chain joins TRBV5-4 to TRBJ2-7, with 7 bases aligning to TRBD2. This CDR3 has 15 amino acids. CDR1 is SGHNT, CDR2 YYREEE, per germline (reference sequence). The V segment lost 0 bases and the J segment 5 bases; nucleotides outside the gene matches: 8. CDR3 nucleotide sequence: TGTGCCAGCAGCTTGGCCGGGACTATCACCCACGAGCAGTACTTC. Its protein product is CASSLAGTITHEQYF.

The genes are TRBV7-9 and TRBJ2-5, with D maybe TRBD2 (5 bases). The V end lost 4 bases, the J end lost 3 bases, and 9 bases lay between the germline ends. The CDR3 totals 13 residues. Germline V lookup: CDR1 SEHNR, CDR2 FQNEAQ (reference sequence). The CDR3 DNA reads TGTGCCAGCAGCTGGCCCGGGGAAGAGACCCAGTACTTC. Residues: CASSWPGEETQYF.

The chain employs TRBV7-2 and TRBJ2-7; 8 bases align to TRBD2. Germline loops: CDR1 SGHTA, CDR2 FQGNSA. The CDR3 is made up of 15 amino acids. V dropped 0 bases and J dropped 5; count of bases not matched to a gene: 6. CDR3 in DNA: TGTGCCAGCAGCTTAGCTGGACTAGCCGTCCACGAGCAGTACTTC. Translating it yields CASSLAGLAVHEQYF.

In this sample, this clonotype turned up a few times. This chain uses TRBV29-1 with TRBJ1-3; D gene ambiguous. The V gene's germline CDR1 is SQVTM and CDR2 ANQGSEA. The CDR3 totals 13 residues. Trimming took off 4 bases at V and 0 bases at J, with 7 bases between the two ends. CDR3 region: CSVGESSGNTIYF. The CDR3, as DNA: TGCAGCGTTGGGGAATCCTCTGGAAACACCATATATTTT.

Here the CDR3 reads CASLPTGYTGELFF. The CDR3 region has the DNA TGCGCCAGCTTGCCCACAGGGTACACCGGGGAGCTGTTTTTT. This rearrangement joins TRBV10-2 to TRBJ2-2; D may be TRBD1 (6 bases). V dropped 8 bases and J dropped 3 bases, with 13 bases sitting between them. CDR1 is WSHSY, CDR2 SAAADI, per germline. This CDR3 is built from 14 residues.

As DNA, the CDR3 is TGTGCCAGCTCACCCGGGCCCGGGAGCTCCTACGAGCAGTACTTC. Protein: CASSPGPGSSYEQYF. V is TRBV18 and J is TRBJ2-7; TRBD2 might be the D (6 bases). V shed 3 bases and J shed 0 bases, with 12 bases lying between them. CDR1 and CDR2 from the germline V gene are KGHSH and LQKENI. The length of the CDR3 is 15 residues.

This chain connects TRBV5-1 to TRBJ2-4; D gene unclear. Germline V gives CDR1 SGHRS, CDR2 YFSETQ. CDR3 length equals 14 residues. V gave up 0 bases and J gave up 7 bases, with 11 bases separating them. The CDR3 bases are TGCGCCAGCAGCTTGGGACATTCTCAGAACATTCAGTACTTC. Its protein is CASSLGHSQNIQYF.

V is TRBV6-1 and J is TRBJ2-2; no reliable D call. V gave up 2 bases and J gave up 0 bases, with 13 bases separating them. The CDR3 has 17 amino acids. The V gene's germline CDR1 is MNHNS and CDR2 SASEGT. The DNA of the CDR3 is TGTGCCAGCAGTGAACGGTCCCATTTCGCGAACACCGGGGAGCTGTTTTTT. This codes for CASSERSHFANTGELFF.

This clonotype was seen a few times. The J gene is TRBJ2-3, the V gene TRBV11-2; 11 bases map to TRBD2. The CDR3 has 19 residues. Germline-derived CDR1 and CDR2 are SGHAT and FQNNGV. V lost 6 bases and J lost 2; bases outside the gene matches: 16. Here the CDR3 reads CASRRKGQGLAGDTDTQYF. CDR3 DNA sequence: TGTGCCAGCAGACGGAAGGGCCAAGGACTAGCGGGTGACACAGATACGCAGTATTTT.

This clonotype was seen repeatedly, ten times or more. The V and J genes are TRBV12-3 or TRBV12-4 and TRBJ2-3; TRBD1 matches at 7 bases. The CDR3 consists of 14 residues. V was clipped by 6 bases and J by 1 base; unmatched bases: 4. The CDR3 DNA reads as TGTGCCAGCAGCCTGACAGGGCGCACAGATACGCAGTATTTT. Translating gives CASSLTGRTDTQYF.

The chain couples TRBV29-1 to TRBJ2-7; no firm D call. The CDR3 is 12 amino acids. From germline, CDR1 is SQVTM and CDR2 ANQGSEA. V was pared by 4 bases and J by 5 bases, with 12 bases between. The CDR3 DNA follows: TGCAGCGTTGGGAAGGGTCTCCACGAGCAGTACTTC. Translation: CSVGKGLHEQYF.

This clonotype has a handful of counts. This chain links TRBV7-9 with TRBJ2-7; TRBD2 matches at 8 bases. The V segment lost 3 bases and the J segment 5 bases; nucleotides outside the gene matches: 6. The germline CDR1 and CDR2 sequences are SEHNR and FQNEAQ (reference sequence). This CDR3 contains 14 residues. CDR3 sequence (DNA): TGTGCCAGCAGCTTCGGGCGGGGGGACGACGAGCAGTACTTC. Residues: CASSFGRGDDEQYF.

The chain employs TRBV6-1 and TRBJ2-1; D perhaps matches TRBD2 (6 bases). V was clipped by 6 bases and J by 0 bases, with 24 bases between them. The CDR3 length is 19 residues. The germline CDR1 and CDR2 sequences are MNHNS and SASEGT. CDR3 region: CASRPRGVTDISSYNEQFF. CDR3 nucleotide sequence: TGTGCCAGCAGACCGCGCGGGGTGACGGACATAAGCTCCTACAATGAGCAGTTCTTC.

The sample holds a few counts of this clonotype. The V call is TRBV12-3 or TRBV12-4, the J call TRBJ2-7; no definite D call. The CDR3 has 14 residues. Trimming pared 2 bases from V and 0 bases from J, leaving 8 bases between. CDR3 sequence (DNA): TGTGCCAGCAGTTTAATGGAAAGCTCCTACGAGCAGTACTTC. This sequence encodes CASSLMESSYEQYF.

In its sample, this clonotype was seen a few times. The rearrangement joins TRBV6-2 or TRBV6-3 to TRBJ2-3; D not resolved. Trimming took off 6 bases at V and 6 bases at J, with 10 bases between the two ends. CDR1 is MNHEY and CDR2 is SVGEGT in the germline V gene. The CDR3 is 12 residues long. CDR3 protein: CASRGLSDTQYF. CDR3 bases: TGTGCCAGCAGGGGCCTCTCCGATACGCAGTATTTT.

The chain recombines TRBV5-1 with TRBJ2-1, with 13 bases matching TRBD2. CDR1 is SGHRS, CDR2 YFSETQ, per germline. The CDR3 extends over 17 amino acids. V dropped 3 bases and J dropped 0; count of bases not matched to a gene: 3. CDR3 protein: CASSSGTSGTSYNEQFF. The CDR3 DNA reads as TGCGCCAGCAGCTCCGGGACTAGCGGGACCTCCTACAATGAGCAGTTCTTC. Combining the CDR3 with reference TRBV5-1 and TRBJ2-1 gives the whole variable domain KAGVTQTPRYLIKTRGQQVTLSCSPISGHRSVSWYQQTPGQGLQFLFEYFSETQRNKGNFPGRFSGRQFSNSRSEMNVSTLELGDSALYLCASSSGTSGTSYNEQFFGPGTRLTVL.

A few counts support this clonotype. The chain couples TRBV19 to TRBJ2-5; 7 bases are a match to TRBD2. Germline loops: CDR1 LNHDA, CDR2 SQIVND (reference sequence). This CDR3 spans 14 amino acids. The trim removed 4 bases at V and 5 bases at J, leaving 7 bases unmatched. CDR3 sequence (DNA): TGTGCCAGTAGTAAAAGCGGGACGGGTGAGACCCAGTACTTC. This sequence encodes CASSKSGTGETQYF.